Presented here are 18 T cell receptor beta chains from one specimen sequenced in a study of identical twins. TCRdb passed the 5' RACE reads through MiXCR, listing each CDR3 protein once. Found here are 500,000 to 550,000 distinct CDR3 sequences, less than 25% of them singletons; the top ten hold 0.75% to 0.95%. Separately, the same data were catalogued under a study of T cells expressing NK-cell markers.

Material for sequencing was CD4+ T cells sorted from blood. The receptors were gathered from a woman aged 18-29 years in good health.

The V gene is TRBV6-5, the J gene TRBJ1-2, with 10 bases aligning to TRBD1. This CDR3 spans 15 amino acids. Germline V gene data show CDR1 as MNHEY and CDR2 as SVGAGI. With 3 bases clipped from V and 7 bases from J, the junction kept 8 bases outside the gene matches. For the CDR3, the DNA is TGTGCCAGCAGTTATAGACAGGGGGCGCGCGGTGGCTACACCTTC. As protein: CASSYRQGARGGYTF.

V usage is TRBV30 and J usage is TRBJ2-1; D is uncertain. Trimming shortened V by 5 bases and J by 13 bases, and 12 bases separated the two germline ends. From germline, CDR1 is GTSNPN and CDR2 SVGIG (reference sequence). This CDR3 spans 10 amino acids. The CDR3 region is CAWGMSVQFF. In DNA form, the CDR3 reads TGTGCCTGGGGTATGAGCGTACAGTTCTTC.

With regard to this clonotype: A much larger clone sits a single nucleotide away, making a read error possible. The chain is built from TRBV6-5 and TRBJ1-1; D remains ambiguous. Germline V gene sequence: CDR1 MNHEY, CDR2 SVGAGI. Trimming shortened V by 2 bases and J by 1 base, and 2 bases separated the two germline ends. This CDR3 has 12 amino acids. CDR3 nucleotides: TGTGCCAGCAGTTACAAGAACACTGAAGCTTTCTTT. Translated: CASSYKNTEAFF.

The rearrangement links TRBV10-3 to TRBJ1-2; D uncertain. V lost 7 bases and J 7 bases, leaving 28 bases between the germline ends. Germline CDR1 reads ENHRY; CDR2 reads SYGVKD. The CDR3 is made up of 17 amino acids. The CDR3, as DNA: TGTGCCATCAAGCGCGGCTTGTACGTCCCCCTAACTTTTGGCTACACCTTC. This translates into CAIKRGLYVPLTFGYTF.

This clonotype was seen only a few times. The chain has TRBV3-1 and TRBJ2-1; D unclear. Germline CDR1 LGHDT, CDR2 YNNKEL (reference sequence). V was shortened by 3 bases and J by 8 bases, with 8 bases between the two germline ends. The CDR3 covers 12 residues. The CDR3 reads CASSHERHEQFF. The DNA of the CDR3 is TGTGCCAGCAGCCATGAGAGGCATGAGCAGTTCTTC.

This clonotype was seen a few times. The V gene is TRBV29-1, the J gene TRBJ2-5; 8 nucleotides line up with TRBD2. The CDR3 covers 16 residues. Germline CDR1 SQVTM, CDR2 ANQGSEA. The junction had 12 bases not matched to a gene; V was cut back by 3 bases and J by 3 bases. The CDR3 spells CSVDLSSAGGKETQYF. CDR3 sequence (DNA): TGCAGCGTTGACTTGAGCTCGGCGGGGGGAAAAGAGACCCAGTACTTC.

This clonotype was observed a few times. This chain connects TRBV6-1 to TRBJ2-3; D not resolved. Trimming shortened V by 5 bases and J by 3 bases, and 12 bases separated the two germline ends. The V gene's germline CDR1 is MNHNS and CDR2 SASEGT. The CDR3 is made up of 14 amino acids. The CDR3 DNA reads as TGTGCCAGCAGTCGTGCAGGTCAAACAGATACGCAGTATTTT. It translates to CASSRAGQTDTQYF.

The rearrangement links TRBV10-1 to TRBJ2-5, with 13 bases fitting TRBD2. The CDR3 is made up of 13 amino acids. The trim removed 7 bases at V and 7 bases at J, leaving 3 bases unmatched. The V gene's germline CDR1 is WNHNN and CDR2 SYGVQD (reference sequence). The CDR3 region has the DNA TGCGCCAGCATACTAGCGGGGGGGATGACCCAGTACTTC. Translating it yields CASILAGGMTQYF.

The chain uses TRBV20-1 and TRBJ2-3; 7 bases match TRBD2. The CDR3 has 16 amino acids. Germline V gene data show CDR1 as DFQATT and CDR2 as SNEGSKA (reference sequence). J was trimmed by 3 bases and V by 0 bases; bases with no gene match: 9. The CDR3 reads CSARDRLAVRTDTQYF. The CDR3 DNA is TGCAGTGCTAGAGATAGGCTAGCGGTGAGAACAGATACGCAGTATTTT.

The chain couples TRBV11-2 to TRBJ2-2; 7 bases match TRBD2. The CDR3 is 18 residues long. Germline V gives CDR1 SGHAT, CDR2 FQNNGV. The J segment lost 1 base and the V segment lost 1 base, leaving 9 bases of the junction unmatched. The CDR3 protein is CASSLGAGANWNTGELFF. The DNA for the CDR3 is TGTGCCAGCAGCTTAGGGGCGGGAGCGAACTGGAACACCGGGGAGCTGTTTTTT.

The chain couples TRBV29-1 to TRBJ2-3; D remains unclear. Per the germline V gene, CDR1 is SQVTM and CDR2 is ANQGSEA. The CDR3 contains 11 residues. V gave up 7 bases and J gave up 2 bases, with 7 bases separating them. The CDR3 is CSGEITDTQYF. In DNA form, the CDR3 reads TGCAGCGGCGAGATCACAGATACGCAGTATTTT.

V and J are TRBV18 and TRBJ2-7; 8 positions agree with TRBD2. The CDR3 length is 15 residues. The V gene's germline CDR1 is KGHSH and CDR2 LQKENI. J lost 4 bases, V lost 5 bases, and 10 bases had no gene match. The CDR3 DNA sequence: TGTGCCAGCTCATCCAGTAGCGGGGTGAAGTACGAGCAGTACTTC. Its translation: CASSSSSGVKYEQYF.

The CDR3 loop reads CASRGTSGVYEQYF. As DNA, the CDR3 is TGTGCCAGCAGGGGGACTAGCGGCGTCTACGAGCAGTACTTC. The rearrangement joins TRBV2 to TRBJ2-7; 11 nucleotides agree with TRBD2. Germline V CDR1 and CDR2: SNHLY, FYNNEI. The CDR3 totals 14 residues. V lost 6 bases and J lost 3; bases outside the gene matches: 4.

This clonotype was seen a handful of times. The V call is TRBV9, the J call TRBJ2-5; D gene uncertain. CDR3 length: 16 amino acids. Germline-derived CDR1 and CDR2 are SGDLS and YYNGEE. The V gene lost 0 bases and the J gene lost 3 bases, with 15 bases spanning the gap. The CDR3 reads CASSVGVAVPKETQYF. The CDR3 region has the DNA TGTGCCAGCAGCGTAGGAGTGGCCGTCCCAAAAGAGACCCAGTACTTC.

The V call is TRBV2, the J call TRBJ1-2, with 10 bases identical to TRBD1. V lost 4 bases, J lost 7 bases, and 3 bases stayed unmatched. The CDR3 loop spans 13 amino acids. CDR1 and CDR2 from the germline V gene are SNHLY and FYNNEI. The CDR3 DNA sequence: TGTGCCAGCAGTGGAGACAGGGGGCTTGGCTACACCTTC. The encoded protein is CASSGDRGLGYTF.

The rearrangement joins TRBV6-2 or TRBV6-3 to TRBJ2-3; TRBD2 is a possible D gene (5 bases). The CDR3 is 15 amino acids. V gave up 3 bases and J gave up 0 bases, with 10 bases separating them. The germline V gene has CDR1 MNHEY and CDR2 SVGEGT. DNA of the CDR3: TGTGCCAGCAGTTATCCGGGATGGAGCACAGATACGCAGTATTTT. This encodes CASSYPGWSTDTQYF.

The sample holds a few counts of this clonotype. This rearrangement joins TRBV5-1 to TRBJ2-5; TRBD1 matches at 8 bases. The CDR3 length is 16 residues. In germline, CDR1 is SGHRS, CDR2 YFSETQ. V lost 2 bases and J lost 2; bases outside the gene matches: 8. The CDR3 is CASSLGQGISQETQYF. DNA of the CDR3: TGCGCCAGCAGCTTAGGACAGGGCATATCTCAAGAGACCCAGTACTTC.

This clonotype was seen repeatedly, ten times or more. The V gene is TRBV5-6, the J gene TRBJ2-2; D perhaps matches TRBD2 (6 bases). The CDR3 consists of 16 residues. V dropped 2 bases and J dropped 3 bases, with 14 bases sitting between them. Germline lookup yields CDR1 SGHDT and CDR2 YYEEEE. The CDR3 sequence is CASSFLGTLDTGELFF. The CDR3 coding sequence is TGTGCCAGCAGCTTTCTCGGGACTCTCGACACCGGGGAGCTGTTTTTT.